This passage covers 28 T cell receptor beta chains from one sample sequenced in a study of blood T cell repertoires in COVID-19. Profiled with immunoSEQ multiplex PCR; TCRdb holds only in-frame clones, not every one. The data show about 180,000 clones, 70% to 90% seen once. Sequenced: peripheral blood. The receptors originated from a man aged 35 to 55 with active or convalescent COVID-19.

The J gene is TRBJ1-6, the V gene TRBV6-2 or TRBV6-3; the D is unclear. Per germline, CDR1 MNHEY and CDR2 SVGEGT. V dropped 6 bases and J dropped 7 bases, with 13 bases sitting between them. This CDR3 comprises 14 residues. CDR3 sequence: CASSSTERNSPLHF. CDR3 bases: TGTGCCAGCAGCTCTACAGAGAGAAATTCACCCCTCCACTTT.

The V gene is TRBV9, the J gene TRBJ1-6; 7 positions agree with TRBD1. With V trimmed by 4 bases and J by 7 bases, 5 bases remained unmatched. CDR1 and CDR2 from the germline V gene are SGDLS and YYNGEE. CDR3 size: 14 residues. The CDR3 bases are TGTGCCAGCAGCCCCGGACAGGAAAATTCACCCCTCCACTTT. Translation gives CASSPGQENSPLHF.

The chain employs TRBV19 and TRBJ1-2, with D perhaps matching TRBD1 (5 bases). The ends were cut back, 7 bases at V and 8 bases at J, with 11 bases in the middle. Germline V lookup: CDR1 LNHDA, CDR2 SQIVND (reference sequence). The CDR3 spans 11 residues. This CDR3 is CASTGLEGYTF. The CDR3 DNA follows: TGTGCCAGTACAGGGCTGGAGGGCTACACCTTC. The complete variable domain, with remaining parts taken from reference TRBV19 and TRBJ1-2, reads DGGITQSPKYLFRKEGQNVTLSCEQNLNHDAMYWYRQDPGQGLRLIYYSQIVNDFQKGDIAEGYSVSREKKESFPLTVTSAQKNPTAFYLCASTGLEGYTFGSGTRLTVV.

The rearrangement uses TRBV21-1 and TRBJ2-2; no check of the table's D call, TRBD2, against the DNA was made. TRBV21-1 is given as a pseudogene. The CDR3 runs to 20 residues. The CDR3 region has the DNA TGTGCCAGCAGCAAGTCTCTCGGCCGTTCACTAGCGGATACACTCGGGGAGCTGTTTTTT. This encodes CASSKSLGRSLADTLGELFF.

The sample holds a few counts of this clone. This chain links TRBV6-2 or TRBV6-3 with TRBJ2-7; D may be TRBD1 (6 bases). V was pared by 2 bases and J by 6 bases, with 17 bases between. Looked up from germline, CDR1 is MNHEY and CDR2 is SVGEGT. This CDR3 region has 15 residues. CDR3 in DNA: TGTGCCAGCAGTTACCATCAACAGGGTACGGGCGAGCAGTACTTC. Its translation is CASSYHQQGTGEQYF.

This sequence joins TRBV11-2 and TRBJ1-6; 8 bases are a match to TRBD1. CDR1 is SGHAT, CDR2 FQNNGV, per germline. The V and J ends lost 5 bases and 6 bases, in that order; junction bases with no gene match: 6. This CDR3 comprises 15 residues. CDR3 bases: TGTGCCAGCAGCCACGTCAGGGGGCTTAATTCACCCCTCCACTTT. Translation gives CASSHVRGLNSPLHF.

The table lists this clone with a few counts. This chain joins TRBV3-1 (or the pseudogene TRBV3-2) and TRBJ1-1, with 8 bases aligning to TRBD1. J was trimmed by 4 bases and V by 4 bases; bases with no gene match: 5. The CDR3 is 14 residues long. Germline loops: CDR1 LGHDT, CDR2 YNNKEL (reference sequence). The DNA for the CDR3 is TGTGCCAGCAGCCCCCCAACAGGGGGCACTGAAGCTTTCTTT. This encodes CASSPPTGGTEAFF.

The CDR3 region is CASSTAGGVSVGYTF. For the CDR3, the DNA is TGTGCCAGTAGTACCGCAGGGGGCGTATCTGTTGGCTACACCTTC. The chain employs TRBV19 and TRBJ1-2; 8 nucleotides match TRBD1. V trimming: 4 bases; J trimming: 7 bases; junction bases outside the gene matches: 11. Germline assignment: CDR1 LNHDA and CDR2 SQIVND (reference sequence). The CDR3 sequence is 15 residues long. The complete variable domain, with remaining parts taken from reference TRBV19 and TRBJ1-2, reads DGGITQSPKYLFRKEGQNVTLSCEQNLNHDAMYWYRQDPGQGLRLIYYSQIVNDFQKGDIAEGYSVSREKKESFPLTVTSAQKNPTAFYLCASSTAGGVSVGYTFGSGTRLTVV.

The CDR3 loop is CSGEQGDEQYF. For the CDR3, the DNA is TGCAGCGGGGAACAGGGAGACGAGCAGTACTTC. This chain links TRBV29-1 with TRBJ2-7, with D perhaps TRBD1 (6 bases). The ends were cut back, 7 bases at V and 5 bases at J, with 12 bases in the middle. Germline V gives CDR1 SQVTM, CDR2 ANQGSEA. This CDR3 has 11 amino acids.

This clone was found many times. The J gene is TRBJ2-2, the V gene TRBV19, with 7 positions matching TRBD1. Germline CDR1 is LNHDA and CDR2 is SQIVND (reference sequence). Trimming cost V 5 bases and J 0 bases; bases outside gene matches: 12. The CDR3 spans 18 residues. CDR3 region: CASSSLGTATPNTGELFF. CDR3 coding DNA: TGTGCCAGTAGTTCTCTTGGGACAGCCACTCCGAACACCGGGGAGCTGTTTTTT.

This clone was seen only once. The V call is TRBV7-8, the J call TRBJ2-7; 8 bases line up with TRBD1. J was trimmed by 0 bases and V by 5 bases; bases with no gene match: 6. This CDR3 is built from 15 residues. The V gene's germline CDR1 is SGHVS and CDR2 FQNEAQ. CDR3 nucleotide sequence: TGTGCCAGCAGCCTATCGGACAGGGCCTCCTACGAGCAGTACTTC. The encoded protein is CASSLSDRASYEQYF.

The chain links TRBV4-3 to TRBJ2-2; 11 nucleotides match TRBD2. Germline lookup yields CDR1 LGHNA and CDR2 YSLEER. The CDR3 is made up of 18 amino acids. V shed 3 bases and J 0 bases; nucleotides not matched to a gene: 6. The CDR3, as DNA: TGCGCCAGCAGCCAGGAGGGACTAGCGGTCGCGAACACCGGGGAGCTGTTTTTT. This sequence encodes CASSQEGLAVANTGELFF.

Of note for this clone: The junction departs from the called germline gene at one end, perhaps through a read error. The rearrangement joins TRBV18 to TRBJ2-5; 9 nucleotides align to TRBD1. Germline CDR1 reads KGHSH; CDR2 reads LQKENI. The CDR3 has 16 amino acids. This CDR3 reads CASSPRTGAASETQYF. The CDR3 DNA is TGTGCCAGCTCTCCACGGACAGGGGCCGCCAGCGAGACCCAGTACTTC.

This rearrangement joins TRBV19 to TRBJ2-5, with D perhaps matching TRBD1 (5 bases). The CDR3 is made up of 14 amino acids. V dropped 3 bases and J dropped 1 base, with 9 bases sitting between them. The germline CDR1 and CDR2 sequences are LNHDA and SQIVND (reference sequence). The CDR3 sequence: CASSIMGPQETQYF. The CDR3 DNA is TGTGCCAGTAGTATTATGGGGCCCCAAGAGACCCAGTACTTC.

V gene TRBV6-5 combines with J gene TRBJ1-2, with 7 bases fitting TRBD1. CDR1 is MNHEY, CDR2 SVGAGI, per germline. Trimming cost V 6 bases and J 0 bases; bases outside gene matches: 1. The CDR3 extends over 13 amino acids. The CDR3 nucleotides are TGTGCCAGCAGGGGGACAGCTAACTATGGCTACACCTTC. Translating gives CASRGTANYGYTF.

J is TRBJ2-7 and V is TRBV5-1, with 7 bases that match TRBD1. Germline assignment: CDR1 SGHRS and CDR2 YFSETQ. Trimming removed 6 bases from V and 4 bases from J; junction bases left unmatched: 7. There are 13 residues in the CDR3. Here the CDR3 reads CASTRDSGYEQYF. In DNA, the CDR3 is TGCGCCAGCACCAGGGACAGTGGGTACGAGCAGTACTTC. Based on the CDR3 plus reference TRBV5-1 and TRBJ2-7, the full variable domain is KAGVTQTPRYLIKTRGQQVTLSCSPISGHRSVSWYQQTPGQGLQFLFEYFSETQRNKGNFPGRFSGRQFSNSRSEMNVSTLELGDSALYLCASTRDSGYEQYFGPGTRLTVT.

CDR3 in amino acids: CASSHYGQGWAAGNYGYTF. CDR3 DNA sequence: TGTGCCAGCAGTCATTACGGCCAAGGTTGGGCAGCGGGTAACTATGGCTACACCTTC. The genes are TRBV27 and TRBJ1-2; D is unresolved. Germline V gene data show CDR1 as MNHEY and CDR2 as SMNVEV (reference sequence). The length of the CDR3 is 19 residues. The V gene lost 5 bases and the J gene lost 1 base, with 26 bases spanning the gap.

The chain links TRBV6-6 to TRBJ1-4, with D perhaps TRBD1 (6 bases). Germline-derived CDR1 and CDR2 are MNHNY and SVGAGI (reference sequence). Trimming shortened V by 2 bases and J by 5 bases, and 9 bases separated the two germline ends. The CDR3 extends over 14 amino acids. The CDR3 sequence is CASSYRGGNEKLFF. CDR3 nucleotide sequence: TGTGCCAGCAGTTACAGGGGGGGAAATGAAAAACTGTTTTTT.

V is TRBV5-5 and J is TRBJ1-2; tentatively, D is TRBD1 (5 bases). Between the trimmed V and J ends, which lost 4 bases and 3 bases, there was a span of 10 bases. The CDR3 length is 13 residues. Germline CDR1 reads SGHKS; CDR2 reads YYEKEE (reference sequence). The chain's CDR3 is CASSLAGHYGYTF. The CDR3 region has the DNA TGTGCCAGCAGCCTCGCGGGACACTATGGCTACACCTTC.

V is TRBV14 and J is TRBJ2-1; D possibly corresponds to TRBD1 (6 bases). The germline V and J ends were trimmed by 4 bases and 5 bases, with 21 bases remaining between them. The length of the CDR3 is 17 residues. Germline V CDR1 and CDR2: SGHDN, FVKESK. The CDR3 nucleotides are TGTGCCAGCAGCCGGGACGATCGTACAGGGTGGGACAATGAGCAGTTCTTC. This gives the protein CASSRDDRTGWDNEQFF.

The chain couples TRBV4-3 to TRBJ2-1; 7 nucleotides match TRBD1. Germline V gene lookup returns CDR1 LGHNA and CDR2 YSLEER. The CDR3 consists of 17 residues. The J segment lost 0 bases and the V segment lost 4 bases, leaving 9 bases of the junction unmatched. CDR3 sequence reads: CASSPLRDSSSYNEQFF. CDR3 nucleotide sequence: TGCGCCAGCAGCCCTTTACGGGACAGTAGCTCCTACAATGAGCAGTTCTTC.

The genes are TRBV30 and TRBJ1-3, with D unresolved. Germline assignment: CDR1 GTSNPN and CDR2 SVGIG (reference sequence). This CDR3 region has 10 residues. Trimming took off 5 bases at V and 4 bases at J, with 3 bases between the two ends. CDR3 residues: CAWVGNTIYF. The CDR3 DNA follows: TGTGCCTGGGTAGGAAACACCATATATTTT.

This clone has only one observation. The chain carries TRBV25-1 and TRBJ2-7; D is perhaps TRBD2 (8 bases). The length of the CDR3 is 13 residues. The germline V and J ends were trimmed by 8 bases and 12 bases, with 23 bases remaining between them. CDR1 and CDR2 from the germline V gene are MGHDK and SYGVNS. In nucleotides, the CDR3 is TGTGCCAGCCTCGAACGGGAGGGGACAGATATGTACTTC. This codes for CASLEREGTDMYF.

The CDR3 sequence: CASSPGGNTIYF. The CDR3 nucleotides read TGTGCCAGCAGTCCCGGTGGAAACACCATATATTTT. This chain joins TRBV28 and TRBJ1-3, with no clear D. Trimming removed 5 bases at V and 3 bases at J, with 5 bases between. Germline V gene sequence: CDR1 MDHEN, CDR2 SYDVKM. The CDR3 covers 12 residues.

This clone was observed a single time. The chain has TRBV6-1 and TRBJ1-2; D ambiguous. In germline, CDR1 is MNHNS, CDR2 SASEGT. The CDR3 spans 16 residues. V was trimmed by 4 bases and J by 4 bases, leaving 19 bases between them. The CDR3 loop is CASSVGLAEGSYGYTF. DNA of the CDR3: TGTGCCAGCAGTGTAGGTTTGGCAGAGGGTTCCTATGGCTACACCTTC.

This chain's CDR3 is CASSATVSYEQYF. CDR3 nucleotides: TGTGCCAGCTCTGCGACAGTTTCCTACGAGCAGTACTTC. The chain combines TRBV27 with TRBJ2-7, with a weak D call TRBD1 (5 bases). The V end was cut by 8 bases, the J end by 1 base, with 12 bases between. CDR3 length: 13 amino acids. The germline CDR1 and CDR2 sequences are MNHEY and SMNVEV (reference sequence).

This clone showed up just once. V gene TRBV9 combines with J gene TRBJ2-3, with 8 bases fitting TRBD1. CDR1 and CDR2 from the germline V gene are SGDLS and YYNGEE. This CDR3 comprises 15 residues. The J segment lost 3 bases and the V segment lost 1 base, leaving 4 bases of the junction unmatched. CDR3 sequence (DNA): TGTGCCAGCAGCGTACAGGGGGCGCTGACAGATACGCAGTATTTT. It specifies CASSVQGALTDTQYF.

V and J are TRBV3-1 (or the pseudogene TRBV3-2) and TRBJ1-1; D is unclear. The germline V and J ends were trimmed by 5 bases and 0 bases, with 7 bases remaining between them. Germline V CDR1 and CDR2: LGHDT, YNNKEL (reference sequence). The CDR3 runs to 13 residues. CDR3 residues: CASSSLMNTEAFF. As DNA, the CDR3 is TGTGCCAGCAGCTCCCTTATGAACACTGAAGCTTTCTTT.